The subject of this entry is one TCR beta chain. As yet, its antigen is unknown. These data are taken from a study of identifying expanded T cells in peripheral blood. Germline lookup yields CDR1 SGHAT and CDR2 FQNNGV. There are 12 residues in the CDR3. Trimming removed 4 bases at V and 7 bases at J, with 8 bases between. Sequencing used immunoSEQ multiplex PCR; TCRdb keeps in-frame clones, though not all of them. The sample yields roughly 56,000 clones, over 75% seen once. Study-wide results and caveats: Across healthy donors, higher total template counts meant significantly greater approximately 2-week count variance.

V is TRBV11-2 and J is TRBJ2-1; D unclear. The specimen sequenced was blood. This sequence was found in a person aged 18 to 70 in good health. CDR3 DNA: TGTGCCAGCAGCTCTTTGCGAAATGAGCAGTTCTTC. Translation gives CASSSLRNEQFF.